This T cell receptor beta chain derives from a study of blood T cells in healthy people across ages. The junction had 5 bases not matched to a gene; V was cut back by 5 bases and J by 2 bases. The germline V gene has CDR1 MGHRA and CDR2 YSYEKL. The length of the CDR3 is 14 residues. The use of a sample-barcoded 5' primer and a J-beta primer mix characterized a second PCR of 7 to 11 cycles. MiXCR was run by TCRdb on the 5' RACE reads, yielding one entry per CDR3 protein. The profile shows over a million distinct CDR3 sequences, 35% to 45% of them singletons. This clonotype was detected only a few times. Drawn from each donor were roughly 10 milliliters of peripheral blood.

Input material: blood. The sequence was obtained from a woman younger than 35 in good health. V usage is TRBV4-1 and J usage is TRBJ2-7; 8 positions agree with TRBD2. The CDR3 region has the DNA TGCGCCAGCAGCTGGACTAGCAGTGCCTACGAGCAGTACTTC. As protein: CASSWTSSAYEQYF.